The 8 T cell receptor beta chains below come from one sample, sequenced in a study of blood T cell repertoires in COVID-19. Clones were sequenced by immunoSEQ multiplex PCR, and TCRdb holds only the in-frame ones, with some missing. The sample shows hundreds of thousands of clones, approximately 90% of them seen only once. The source material was PBMCs or T cells enriched from blood (not recorded which). These receptors were collected from a woman aged 40 to 49 who had recovered from COVID-19.

The J gene is TRBJ2-3, the V gene TRBV7-9; 9 nucleotides line up with TRBD1. CDR1 is SEHNR, CDR2 FQNEAQ, per germline (reference sequence). V lost 5 bases to trimming and J lost 2 bases; unmatched junction nucleotides: 14. CDR3 length: 18 amino acids. The CDR3 is CASSHPPGTGQYTDTQYF. The CDR3 DNA reads TGTGCCAGCAGCCATCCACCCGGGACAGGGCAATACACAGATACGCAGTATTTT.

The gene calls are TRBV6-5 and TRBJ2-1; 7 nucleotides match TRBD2. The CDR3 length is 15 residues. Trimming took 8 bases from V and 0 from J; bases not matched to a gene: 7. The germline gives CDR1 MNHEY, CDR2 SVGAGI. CDR3 region: CASHLGGSSYNEQFF. CDR3 bases: TGTGCCAGCCACCTCGGGGGGAGCTCCTACAATGAGCAGTTCTTC.

The chain recombines TRBV15 with TRBJ2-1; the match to TRBD2 covers 13 bases. With V trimmed by 1 base and J by 4 bases, 10 bases remained unmatched. The germline CDR1 and CDR2 sequences are LNHNV and YYDKDF (reference sequence). The CDR3 contains 19 residues. CDR3: CATSRAAGTSGKFYNEQFF. CDR3 coding DNA: TGTGCCACCAGCAGAGCGGCGGGGACTAGCGGGAAATTTTACAATGAGCAGTTCTTC.

The J gene is TRBJ2-1, the V gene TRBV18, with D possibly being TRBD2 (5 bases). Trimming cost V 0 bases and J 4 bases, with 13 bases left between them. CDR1 KGHSH and CDR2 LQKENI come from the germline V gene. CDR3 size: 16 residues. The CDR3 sequence: CASSPPSGDLYNEQFF. CDR3 sequence (DNA): TGTGCCAGCTCACCACCGAGCGGCGACCTTTACAATGAGCAGTTCTTC. The full variable domain, with the rest looked up from reference TRBV18 and TRBJ2-1, is NAGVMQNPRHLVRRRGQEARLRCSPMKGHSHVYWYRQLPEEGLKFMVYLQKENIIDESGMPKERFSAEFPKEGPSILRIQQVVRGDSAAYFCASSPPSGDLYNEQFFGPGTRLTVL.

The chain combines TRBV7-2 with TRBJ1-6; TRBD1 matches 7 bases. The V gene end was trimmed by 4 bases and the J gene end by 9 bases; junction bases not matched to a gene: 6. The germline CDR1 and CDR2 sequences are SGHTA and FQGNSA. The CDR3 is 14 amino acids. The chain's CDR3 is CASSSTGYRSPLHF. CDR3 DNA sequence: TGTGCCAGCAGCTCGACAGGGTATCGTTCACCCCTCCACTTT.

This sequence joins TRBV18 and TRBJ2-4; weak D call: TRBD1 (6 bases). Looked up from germline, CDR1 is KGHSH and CDR2 is LQKENI. The CDR3 is 14 amino acids. The V and J ends lost 5 bases and 3 bases respectively, with 11 bases between them. The CDR3 bases are TGTGCCAGCTCAAACAGGGAAGGCAAAAACATTCAGTACTTC. It specifies CASSNREGKNIQYF.

The chain combines TRBV3-1 (or the pseudogene TRBV3-2) with TRBJ2-2, with 7 bases fitting TRBD2. CDR3 length: 15 amino acids. The J segment lost 5 bases and the V segment lost 1 base, leaving 4 bases of the junction unmatched. Per the germline V gene, CDR1 is LGHDT and CDR2 is YNNKEL (reference sequence). The CDR3 spells CASSQGGRATGELFF. CDR3 sequence (DNA): TGTGCCAGCAGCCAAGGGGGGAGGGCGACCGGGGAGCTGTTTTTT.

The J gene is TRBJ2-2, the V gene TRBV6-5; D gene unclear. The CDR3 contains 13 residues. Germline assignment: CDR1 MNHEY and CDR2 SVGAGI. The V gene lost 3 bases and the J gene lost 4 bases, with 6 bases spanning the gap. CDR3 nucleotide sequence: TGTGCCAGCAGTTATCTAACCACCGGGGAGCTGTTTTTT. Protein sequence: CASSYLTTGELFF.